Listed here are 21 T cell receptor beta chains from one sample, sequenced in a study of cytomegalovirus exposure and HLA in healthy donors. The PCR had 60 Vbeta and 13 Jbeta primers. Profiled with immunoSEQ multiplex PCR; TCRdb holds only in-frame clones, not every one. The table shows 110,000 or so clones, with approximately 80% occurring only once. The sequencing sample was made of PBMCs. These receptors originate from a woman aged 18 to 35 in good health and CMV-seronegative.

This chain links TRBV5-4 with TRBJ2-1; 14 bases fit TRBD2. J lost 3 bases, V lost 5 bases, and 4 bases had no gene match. Germline V lookup: CDR1 SGHNT, CDR2 YYREEE (reference sequence). The CDR3 runs to 16 residues. The CDR3 loop is CASSRTSGGFYNEQFF. CDR3 in DNA: TGTGCCAGCAGTAGGACTAGCGGGGGGTTCTACAATGAGCAGTTCTTC.

The rearrangement joins TRBV2 to TRBJ2-1; 14 positions match TRBD2. Germline V lookup: CDR1 SNHLY, CDR2 FYNNEI. Trimming cost V 6 bases and J 7 bases; bases outside gene matches: 5. The CDR3 has 15 amino acids. The DNA for the CDR3 is TGTGCCAGCAGAACGGGACTAGCGGGAGATAATGAGCAGTTCTTC. Protein: CASRTGLAGDNEQFF.

The chain recombines TRBV11-2 with TRBJ1-4, with D tentatively TRBD1 (5 bases). Trimming stripped 0 bases from V and 3 bases from J, with 11 bases between. The CDR3 is 16 residues long. CDR1 and CDR2 (germline): SGHAT, FQNNGV. This chain's CDR3 is CASSLDLLGANEKLFF. For the CDR3, the DNA is TGTGCCAGCAGCTTAGATCTGCTAGGGGCTAATGAAAAACTGTTTTTT. Full variable domain (missing parts from reference TRBV11-2 and TRBJ1-4): EAGVAQSPRYKIIEKRQSVAFWCNPISGHATLYWYQQILGQGPKLLIQFQNNGVVDDSQLPKDRFSAERLKGVDSTLKIQPAKLEDSAVYLCASSLDLLGANEKLFFGSGTQLSVL.

This chain links TRBV4-1 with TRBJ2-3; a weak D match, TRBD1 (6 bases). The CDR3 runs to 15 residues. Per germline, CDR1 MGHRA and CDR2 YSYEKL. The V gene lost 1 base and the J gene lost 1 base, with 9 bases spanning the gap. The CDR3 reads CASSQGGHGTDTQYF. In nucleotides, the CDR3 is TGCGCCAGCAGCCAAGGGGGACACGGCACAGATACGCAGTATTTT.

V is TRBV4-1 and J is TRBJ2-4, with a weak D call TRBD1 (5 bases). Trimming cost V 5 bases and J 6 bases, with 17 bases left between them. The CDR3 loop spans 15 amino acids. Germline V gene sequence: CDR1 MGHRA, CDR2 YSYEKL. CDR3 region: CASSDTSRTPNIQYF. The CDR3 DNA reads TGCGCCAGCAGCGACACGAGTAGGACACCAAACATTCAGTACTTC.

The chain couples TRBV7-9 to TRBJ2-1, with a tentative D call TRBD2 (6 bases). The CDR3 is 14 residues long. Germline values: CDR1 SEHNR, CDR2 FQNEAQ (reference sequence). Trimming cost V 0 bases and J 8 bases, with 11 bases left between them. The CDR3 is CASSLAYGGDEQFF. In DNA form, the CDR3 reads TGTGCCAGCAGCTTAGCGTACGGAGGGGATGAGCAGTTCTTC.

V usage is TRBV5-4 and J usage is TRBJ2-1; D possibly corresponds to TRBD2 (5 bases). This CDR3 is 11 amino acids long. V lost 6 bases and J lost 10, with 11 bases in between. From germline, CDR1 is SGHNT and CDR2 YYREEE (reference sequence). This CDR3 is CASTLGVEQFF. The DNA of the CDR3 is TGTGCCAGCACACTCGGGGTGGAGCAGTTCTTC.

The V and J genes are TRBV5-8 and TRBJ2-4; 12 positions agree with TRBD2. CDR3 length: 19 residues. From germline, CDR1 is SGHTS and CDR2 YDEGEE. J was trimmed by 1 base and V by 4 bases; bases with no gene match: 12. The CDR3 spells CASSRDLAGGPSAKNIQYF. The CDR3 nucleotides are TGTGCCAGCAGCCGCGACCTAGCGGGAGGGCCCTCGGCCAAAAACATTCAGTACTTC. Variable domain in full (rest from reference TRBV5-8 and TRBJ2-4): EAGVTQSPTHLIKTRGQQATLRCSPISGHTSVYWYQQALGLGLQFLLWYDEGEERNRGNFPPRFSGRQFPNYSSELNVNALELEDSALYLCASSRDLAGGPSAKNIQYFGAGTRLSVL.

This sequence joins TRBV4-1 and TRBJ1-1; TRBD1 might be the D (5 bases). CDR1 and CDR2 from the germline V gene are MGHRA and YSYEKL. The CDR3 runs to 19 residues. V was pared by 3 bases and J by 5 bases, with 28 bases between. DNA for the CDR3: TGCGCCAGCAGCCAGGATGGGGAACCGGGCCACAGGTTTCGGACTGAAGCTTTCTTT. It codes for CASSQDGEPGHRFRTEAFF.

V gene TRBV7-9 combines with J gene TRBJ1-1; D gene unclear. The CDR3 spans 11 residues. Germline lookup yields CDR1 SEHNR and CDR2 FQNEAQ (reference sequence). Deletions cut 6 bases from V and 2 bases from J, with 4 bases between. This chain's CDR3 is CASRSNTEAFF. In DNA, the CDR3 is TGTGCCAGCAGATCTAACACTGAAGCTTTCTTT. The entire variable domain, with the rest obtained from reference TRBV7-9 and TRBJ1-1, is as follows: DTGVSQNPRHKITKRGQNVTFRCDPISEHNRLYWYRQTLGQGPEFLTYFQNEAQLEKSRLLSDRFSAERPKGSFSTLEIQRTEQGDSAMYLCASRSNTEAFFGQGTRLTVV.

This chain joins TRBV5-1 and TRBJ1-2, with TRBD1 as a possible D gene (5 bases). Germline CDR1 SGHRS, CDR2 YFSETQ. This CDR3 contains 13 residues. Trimming removed 1 base from V and 4 bases from J, with 8 bases in between. CDR3 protein: CASSLKGIYGYTF. CDR3 nucleotide sequence: TGCGCCAGCAGCTTGAAGGGGATCTATGGCTACACCTTC.

This rearrangement joins TRBV7-2 to TRBJ1-1; 7 bases are a match to TRBD1. Losses at the gene ends were 5 bases for V and 2 bases for J; bases not matched to a gene: 5. Germline V gene data show CDR1 as SGHTA and CDR2 as FQGNSA. CDR3 length: 14 amino acids. The CDR3 region has the DNA TGTGCCAGCAGCCCACGGACAGGCAACACTGAAGCTTTCTTT. Its protein product is CASSPRTGNTEAFF.

This chain links TRBV6-6 with TRBJ1-2, with a tentative D call TRBD1 (5 bases). V shed 4 bases and J shed 8 bases, with 11 bases lying between them. Germline assignment: CDR1 MNHNY and CDR2 SVGAGI (reference sequence). This CDR3 is built from 12 residues. CDR3 sequence reads: CASSSDSQGYTF. CDR3 coding DNA: TGTGCCAGCAGTTCCGACAGCCAAGGCTACACCTTC.

The V and J genes are TRBV2 and TRBJ2-3; 8 bases are shared with TRBD1. This CDR3 is 15 amino acids long. Germline V gene data show CDR1 as SNHLY and CDR2 as FYNNEI. The ends lost 8 bases at V and 5 bases at J; junction bases unmatched: 12. The CDR3 protein is CASLLLWGQVDTQYF. The DNA for the CDR3 is TGTGCCAGCCTTCTCTTATGGGGACAGGTAGATACGCAGTATTTT.

V usage is TRBV5-6 and J usage is TRBJ1-2; D may be TRBD1 (6 bases). Deletions cut 3 bases from V and 6 bases from J, with 12 bases between. Germline lookup yields CDR1 SGHDT and CDR2 YYEEEE. CDR3 length: 13 residues. CDR3: CASSSWTADGYTF. The CDR3 DNA reads as TGTGCCAGCAGCTCCTGGACAGCGGATGGCTACACCTTC.

CDR3 protein: CASRSNNSPLHF. The DNA of the CDR3 is TGTGCCAGCAGGTCCAATAATTCACCCCTCCACTTT. The chain joins TRBV27 to TRBJ1-6; D not certain. Germline V gene lookup returns CDR1 MNHEY and CDR2 SMNVEV (reference sequence). V lost 6 bases and J lost 5, with 5 bases in between. The CDR3 is made up of 12 amino acids.

The chain uses TRBV14 and TRBJ1-3; TRBD1 might be the D (6 bases). Between the trimmed V and J ends, which lost 4 bases and 0 bases, there was a span of 10 bases. CDR3 size: 15 residues. CDR1 is SGHDN, CDR2 FVKESK, per germline. CDR3 protein: CASSRTGNSGNTIYF. In nucleotides, the CDR3 is TGTGCCAGCAGCCGAACAGGGAACTCTGGAAACACCATATATTTT. Supplemented by reference TRBV14 and TRBJ1-3, the full variable domain reads EAGVTQFPSHSVIEKGQTVTLRCDPISGHDNLYWYRRVMGKEIKFLLHFVKESKQDESGMPNNRFLAERTGGTYSTLKVQPAELEDSGVYFCASSRTGNSGNTIYFGEGSWLTVV.

The CDR3 loop reads CASSPQGGSYGYTF. DNA of the CDR3: TGTGCCAGCTCACCACAAGGGGGCTCCTATGGCTACACCTTC. The rearrangement joins TRBV18 to TRBJ1-2; 7 positions match TRBD1. Germline loops: CDR1 KGHSH, CDR2 LQKENI. Trimming removed 1 base from V and 4 bases from J; junction bases left unmatched: 3. CDR3 length: 14 amino acids.

Written as DNA, the CDR3 is TGTGCCAGCAGCGTAGGGGGAGACTATGGCTACACCTTC. This encodes CASSVGGDYGYTF. The rearrangement joins TRBV9 to TRBJ1-2; D ambiguous. Germline-derived CDR1 and CDR2 are SGDLS and YYNGEE. The CDR3 is 13 residues long. V was trimmed by 0 bases and J by 3 bases, leaving 6 bases between them.

The chain couples TRBV15 to TRBJ1-2; 7 nucleotides line up with TRBD1. V was clipped by 0 bases and J by 7 bases; unmatched bases: 11. Looked up from germline, CDR1 is LNHNV and CDR2 is YYDKDF (reference sequence). The CDR3 contains 16 residues. The CDR3 nucleotides are TGTGCCACCAGCAGAGATCTAGGACAGGACCCAATTGGCTACACCTTC. Translation: CATSRDLGQDPIGYTF.

This chain connects TRBV18 to TRBJ2-3; possibly TRBD2 for D (6 bases). The CDR3 runs to 16 residues. The germline gives CDR1 KGHSH, CDR2 LQKENI. Trimming left V 2 bases short and J 3 bases short, with 15 bases between. The chain's CDR3 is CASSPVSLAVTDTQYF. CDR3 DNA sequence: TGTGCCAGCTCACCAGTATCACTAGCAGTGACAGATACGCAGTATTTT.